Listed here are 5 T cell receptor beta chains from one sample, sequenced in a study of OX40 agonist ivuxolimab in advanced cancers. Libraries were constructed by the immunoSEQ multiplex PCR assay. TCRdb holds this immuneACCESS table with in-frame rearrangements only. Some clones are missing; in checked studies, unresolved V genes explain under half, and the rest has no known cause. This sample gives some 44,000 clones in total; around 86% of them show up just once. The ten largest make up about 35% of the sample. Material: CD4+ or CD8+ T cells sorted from blood, obtained in a trial of the OX40 agonist ivuxolimab. The receptor source for this set is an adult with an advanced solid tumor such as melanoma, head and neck, liver or kidney cancer.

The rearrangement joins TRBV30 to TRBJ2-5, with TRBD1 matching over 8 bases. The J call may be incorrect, as the DNA end agrees better with TRBJ2-7. Germline V lookup: CDR1 GTSNPN, CDR2 SVGIG (reference sequence). CDR3 size: 13 residues. CDR3 loop: CAWRTGEPYEQYF. CDR3 sequence (DNA): TGTGCCTGGAGGACAGGGGAACCCTACGAGCAGTACTTC.

This chain joins TRBV30 and TRBJ1-1, with D hard to call. Germline CDR1 is GTSNPN and CDR2 is SVGIG (reference sequence). V gave up 4 bases and J gave up 3 bases, with 3 bases separating them. There are 10 residues in the CDR3. The chain's CDR3 is CAWIHTEAFF. As DNA, the CDR3 is TGTGCCTGGATACACACTGAAGCTTTCTTT.

The chain links TRBV19 to TRBJ2-2, with TRBD1 as a possible D gene (6 bases). Germline CDR1 is LNHDA and CDR2 is SQIVND (reference sequence). V was pared by 7 bases and J by 4 bases, with 13 bases between. CDR3 length: 14 residues. CDR3 sequence reads: CASTLTGATGELFF. For the CDR3, the DNA is TGTGCCAGTACCTTGACAGGAGCCACCGGGGAGCTGTTTTTT.

CDR3 in amino acids: CASSYPERQAMGYTF. The CDR3, as DNA: TGTGCCAGCAGTTACCCAGAAAGACAGGCTATGGGCTACACCTTC. This chain joins TRBV6-4 and TRBJ1-2; a weak D match, TRBD1 (6 bases). The CDR3 is 15 amino acids. The germline V gene encodes CDR1 MRHNA and CDR2 SNTAGT. V dropped 5 bases and J dropped 8 bases, with 21 bases sitting between them.

This clone was counted only a few times. V gene TRBV18 combines with J gene TRBJ1-2, with 10 nucleotides matching TRBD1. The germline gives CDR1 KGHSH, CDR2 LQKENI. With V trimmed by 0 bases and J by 7 bases, 8 bases remained unmatched. This CDR3 is 16 amino acids long. CDR3 nucleotides: TGTGCCAGCTCACCACCGAGGGACAGGGGTTTACGTGGCTACACCTTC. This gives the protein CASSPPRDRGLRGYTF.